A single sample is the source of the 12 T cell receptor beta chains below, sequenced in a study of Graves' ophthalmopathy and Graves' hyperthyroidism. Amplification from RNA transcripts yielded the TCR beta CDR3 regions. HTBI-primed first-round RT-PCR preceded second-round multiplex PCR. Using its own MiXCR run on the multiplex PCR reads, TCRdb lists one record per CDR3 protein. The sample contains a few hundred thousand distinct CDR3 sequences, roughly 15% of which appear only once. Sequenced material: peripheral blood. These receptors all stem from an adult man with Graves' ophthalmopathy.

This clonotype was recorded a few times. J is TRBJ2-7 and V is TRBV20-1; 7 nucleotides line up with TRBD1. The ends lost 7 bases at V and 3 bases at J; junction bases unmatched: 9. Germline V gene sequence: CDR1 DFQATT, CDR2 SNEGSKA (reference sequence). The length of the CDR3 is 13 residues. In DNA form, the CDR3 reads TGCAGTGTCTGGGACAGTACATTCTACGAGCAGTACTTC. It encodes CSVWDSTFYEQYF.

This clonotype was found many times. The chain has TRBV7-6 and TRBJ2-5; TRBD2 agrees at 7 bases. The V segment lost 1 base and the J segment 1 base; nucleotides outside the gene matches: 3. This CDR3 comprises 15 residues. Germline CDR1 reads SGHVS; CDR2 reads FNYEAQ. The CDR3 DNA reads TGTGCCAGCAGCTTAGAAGCGGGGTTCCAAGAGACCCAGTACTTC. It encodes CASSLEAGFQETQYF.

This clonotype was counted many times. V and J are TRBV28 and TRBJ2-5; 9 bases are a match to TRBD2. The germline V gene encodes CDR1 MDHEN and CDR2 SYDVKM. The length of the CDR3 is 14 residues. Trimming at V came to 4 bases and at J to 5 bases, leaving 5 bases not matched to a gene. The CDR3 DNA is TGTGCCAGCAGTTCTGCGGGGGGGATGGAGACCCAGTACTTC. Translated: CASSSAGGMETQYF.

Ten or more counts support this clonotype. This chain connects TRBV14 to TRBJ2-7; maybe TRBD1 (7 bases). This CDR3 has 15 residues. From germline, CDR1 is SGHDN and CDR2 FVKESK. Deletions cut 4 bases from V and 6 bases from J, with 19 bases between. This CDR3 is CASSPVQGGEFEQYF. CDR3 coding DNA: TGTGCCAGCAGCCCCGTCCAGGGGGGCGAATTCGAGCAGTACTTC.

This clonotype was detected ten times or more. This chain uses TRBV12-3 or TRBV12-4 with TRBJ2-7, with 7 bases lining up with TRBD1. The CDR3 has 15 residues. The J segment lost 0 bases and the V segment lost 5 bases, leaving 7 bases of the junction unmatched. This chain's CDR3 is CASSLGAGGSYEQYF. CDR3 nucleotides: TGTGCCAGCAGTCTAGGGGCAGGGGGCTCCTACGAGCAGTACTTC.

This clonotype showed up many times. The chain couples TRBV12-3 or TRBV12-4 to TRBJ2-2; weak D call: TRBD2 (6 bases). V lost 4 bases to trimming and J lost 7 bases, with 13 bases between them. The CDR3 sequence is 14 residues long. The CDR3 DNA is TGTGCCAGCAGTTCCAGCGGGCGCATCGGGGAGCTGTTTTTT. Its protein is CASSSSGRIGELFF.

At least ten counts were recorded for this clonotype. The chain combines TRBV5-5 with TRBJ1-5, with D unresolved. Germline V CDR1 and CDR2: SGHKS, YYEKEE (reference sequence). Trimming shortened V by 1 base and J by 0 bases, and 11 bases separated the two germline ends. The CDR3 covers 16 residues. CDR3 nucleotides: TGTGCCAGCAGCTTGTTTCACAGTAGTAGCAATCAGCCCCAGCATTTT. This encodes CASSLFHSSSNQPQHF.

This clonotype was observed many times. This chain connects TRBV5-6 to TRBJ1-1; no clear D. Trimming removed 4 bases at V and 0 bases at J, with 10 bases between. CDR3 length: 14 residues. Looked up from germline, CDR1 is SGHDT and CDR2 is YYEEEE. CDR3 amino acids: CASSVWRLNTEAFF. CDR3 nucleotides: TGTGCCAGCAGCGTGTGGCGGCTGAACACTGAAGCTTTCTTT.

In this sample, this clonotype turned up many times. The rearrangement joins TRBV4-1 to TRBJ2-2; 8 positions agree with TRBD1. Germline CDR1 MGHRA, CDR2 YSYEKL. The CDR3 has 17 amino acids. The junction had 8 bases not matched to a gene; V was cut back by 0 bases and J by 5 bases. CDR3 loop: CASSQDRQGAYTGELFF. In DNA form, the CDR3 reads TGCGCCAGCAGCCAAGACCGGCAGGGGGCTTATACCGGGGAGCTGTTTTTT.

There are many counts of this clonotype. The chain carries TRBV9 and TRBJ1-2; 7 nucleotides match TRBD1. The germline V gene encodes CDR1 SGDLS and CDR2 YYNGEE. This CDR3 is built from 12 residues. Trimming at V came to 4 bases and at J to 10 bases, leaving 7 bases not matched to a gene. CDR3 amino acids: CASSTDRHDYTF. The DNA for the CDR3 is TGTGCCAGCAGCACGGACAGGCACGACTACACCTTC.

This clonotype has at least ten counts. This sequence joins TRBV12-3 or TRBV12-4 and TRBJ1-3, with D tentatively TRBD1 (6 bases). Trimming stripped 3 bases from V and 0 bases from J, with 9 bases between. CDR3 length: 15 residues. The CDR3 loop reads CASSLGGPSGNTIYF. CDR3 DNA: TGTGCCAGCAGTTTGGGGGGGCCCTCTGGAAACACCATATATTTT.

This clonotype was counted ten times or more. The gene calls are TRBV10-3 and TRBJ2-7; 7 bases map to TRBD1. The CDR3 runs 15 residues. The germline gives CDR1 ENHRY, CDR2 SYGVKD. Trimming removed 6 bases from V and 3 bases from J; junction bases left unmatched: 11. CDR3 region: CAISPDRALGYEQYF. The DNA of the CDR3 is TGTGCCATCAGCCCAGACAGGGCCCTGGGCTACGAGCAGTACTTC.